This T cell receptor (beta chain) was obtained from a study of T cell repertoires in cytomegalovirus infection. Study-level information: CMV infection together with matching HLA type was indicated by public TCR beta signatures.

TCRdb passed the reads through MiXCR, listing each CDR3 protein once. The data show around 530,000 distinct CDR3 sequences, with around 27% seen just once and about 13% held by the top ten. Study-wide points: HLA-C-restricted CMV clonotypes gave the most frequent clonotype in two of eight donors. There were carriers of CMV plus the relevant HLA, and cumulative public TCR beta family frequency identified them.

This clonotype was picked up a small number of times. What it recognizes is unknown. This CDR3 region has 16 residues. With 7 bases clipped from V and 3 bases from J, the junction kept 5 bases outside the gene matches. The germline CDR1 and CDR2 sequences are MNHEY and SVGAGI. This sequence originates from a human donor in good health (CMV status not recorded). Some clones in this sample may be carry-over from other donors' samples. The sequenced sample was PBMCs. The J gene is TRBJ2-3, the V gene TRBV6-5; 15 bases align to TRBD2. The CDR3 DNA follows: TGTGCCAGCACTTCGGGACTAGCGGGAGGAACAGATACGCAGTATTTT. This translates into CASTSGLAGGTDTQYF.